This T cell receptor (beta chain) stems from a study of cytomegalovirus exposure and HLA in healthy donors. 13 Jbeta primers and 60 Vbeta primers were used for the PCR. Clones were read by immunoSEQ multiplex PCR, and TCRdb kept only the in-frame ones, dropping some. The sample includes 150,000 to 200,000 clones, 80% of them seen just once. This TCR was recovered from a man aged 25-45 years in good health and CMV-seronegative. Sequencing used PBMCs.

The CDR3 DNA follows: TGCGCCAGCAGCCAAGTGCAGAGGGAGTCTGGCTACACCTTC. Its protein is CASSQVQRESGYTF. The chain employs TRBV4-1 and TRBJ1-2; unclear D gene. V was clipped by 1 base and J by 7 bases, with 13 bases between them. The CDR3 is 14 residues long. Germline V gives CDR1 MGHRA, CDR2 YSYEKL.